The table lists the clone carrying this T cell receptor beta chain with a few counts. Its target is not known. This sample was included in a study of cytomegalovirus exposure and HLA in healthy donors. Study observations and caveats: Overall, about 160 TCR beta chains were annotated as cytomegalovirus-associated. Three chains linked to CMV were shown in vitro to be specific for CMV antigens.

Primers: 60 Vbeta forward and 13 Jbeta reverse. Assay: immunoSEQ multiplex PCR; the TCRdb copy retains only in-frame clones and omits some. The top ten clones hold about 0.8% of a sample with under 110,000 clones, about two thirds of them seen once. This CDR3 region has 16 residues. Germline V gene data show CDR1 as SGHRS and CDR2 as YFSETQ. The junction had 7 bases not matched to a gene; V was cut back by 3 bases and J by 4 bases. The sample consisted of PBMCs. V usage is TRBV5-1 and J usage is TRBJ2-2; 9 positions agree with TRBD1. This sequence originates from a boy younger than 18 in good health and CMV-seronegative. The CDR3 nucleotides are TGCGCCAGCAGCTCATGGACAGGGGAAAGCACCGGGGAGCTGTTTTTT. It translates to CASSSWTGESTGELFF.